This TCR beta chain appears in the sequencing data of a study of regulatory T cells in long-lasting Graves disease. The sample's time point: newly diagnosed GD, antithyroid drugs for less than 3 months. PBMCs provided the RNA from which the TCR library was made. This clonotype was seen many times. Its antigen remains unknown. TCR beta libraries were built with iRepertoire HTBI primers and Arm-PCR of CDR3 regions. MiXCR, run by TCRdb on the multiplex PCR reads, gives a single entry per CDR3 protein. The sample includes about 240,000 distinct CDR3 sequences, around 20% seen only once; the top ten take 11% to 15%. Findings of the study overall: With a small sample size, accuracy may have been reduced. Persistent Graves' cases showed lower TCR diversity than newly diagnosed cases. Newly diagnosed disease favored TRBV20-1 and TRBJ2-1 over persistent disease.

With 7 bases clipped from V and 8 bases from J, the junction kept 12 bases outside the gene matches. This CDR3 region has 15 residues. This receptor was taken from a female donor with Graves disease. This chain links TRBV12-3 or TRBV12-4 with TRBJ2-1; 9 nucleotides line up with TRBD2. This specimen was peripheral blood mononuclear cells (PBMCs), taken at new diagnosis, from a patient treated with antithyroid drugs. Here the CDR3 reads CASTITGTSRHEQFF. The DNA of the CDR3 is TGTGCCAGCACCATTACCGGGACTAGCAGACATGAGCAGTTCTTC.